Following are 20 T cell receptor beta chains from one sample sequenced in a study of cytotoxic CD8 clonotypes in ibrutinib-treated CLL (dated by TCRdb to the early 2020s). What this sample's time point label stands for: approximately 11 months on ibrutinib. Receptor libraries were prepared by the immunoSEQ multiplex PCR assay. Entries here come from immuneACCESS through TCRdb and include only in-frame sequences with V and J called. Some clones fail to appear in such tables; in the studies checked, an unresolved V gene covers under half of the shortfall, and the cause of the remainder is unknown. Present in this sample are about 130,000 clones, over 60% of which were seen just once. The ten largest clones take up roughly 12% of the sample. Material: PBMCs, obtained after 12 months of ibrutinib treatment. These receptors all come from a human donor with chronic lymphocytic leukemia.

This clone was picked up one time. This chain links TRBV27 with TRBJ2-1; D is uncertain. Germline values: CDR1 MNHEY, CDR2 SMNVEV (reference sequence). The CDR3 runs 12 residues. Trimming removed 3 bases from V and 6 bases from J, with 6 bases in between. The CDR3 loop is CASSFPGNEQFF. In DNA form, the CDR3 reads TGTGCCAGCAGTTTCCCGGGCAATGAGCAGTTCTTC.

The J gene is TRBJ2-7, the V gene TRBV9; D gene ambiguous. This CDR3 is built from 13 residues. V dropped 0 bases and J dropped 5 bases, with 9 bases sitting between them. In germline, CDR1 is SGDLS, CDR2 YYNGEE. The chain's CDR3 is CASSVDPQNEQYF. CDR3 in DNA: TGTGCCAGCAGCGTAGATCCCCAGAACGAGCAGTACTTC.

V is TRBV6-5 and J is TRBJ1-5; TRBD1 aligns across 10 bases. Unmatched junction bases numbered 9, after V lost 2 bases and J lost 8 bases. This CDR3 region has 16 residues. Looked up from germline, CDR1 is MNHEY and CDR2 is SVGAGI. The CDR3 DNA follows: TGTGCCAGCAGTTACAGGGGACAGGGGACGACGGAGCCCCAGCATTTT. It is translated as CASSYRGQGTTEPQHF.

The chain is built from TRBV2 and TRBJ1-5; no reliable D call. Trimming pared 3 bases from V and 5 bases from J, leaving 11 bases between. Germline CDR1 SNHLY, CDR2 FYNNEI. This CDR3 contains 14 residues. The CDR3 sequence is CASSEVGGYQPQHF. The CDR3 region has the DNA TGTGCCAGCAGTGAGGTAGGCGGATATCAGCCCCAGCATTTT.

The chain joins TRBV7-9 to TRBJ1-4, with 9 bases matching TRBD1. The CDR3 is 15 residues long. V shed 6 bases and J 5 bases; nucleotides not matched to a gene: 7. Germline V gives CDR1 SEHNR, CDR2 FQNEAQ (reference sequence). DNA of the CDR3: TGTGCCAGCAGATTACAGGGGGCCGCGAATGAAAAACTGTTTTTT. Its protein product is CASRLQGAANEKLFF.

V is TRBV27 and J is TRBJ1-5; D call uncertain. Germline V gene sequence: CDR1 MNHEY, CDR2 SMNVEV (reference sequence). This CDR3 has 15 residues. Trimming removed 3 bases from V and 3 bases from J, with 12 bases in between. CDR3 DNA sequence: TGTGCCAGCAGTTTCTTAGCTACCCCCAATCAGCCCCAGCATTTT. Its protein is CASSFLATPNQPQHF.

J is TRBJ1-2 and V is TRBV9; a weak D match, TRBD1 (6 bases). Trimming took off 0 bases at V and 4 bases at J, with 22 bases between the two ends. The CDR3 has 18 amino acids. Germline lookup yields CDR1 SGDLS and CDR2 YYNGEE. The chain's CDR3 is CASSVVSGGTGTSYGYTF. The CDR3 coding sequence is TGTGCCAGCAGCGTAGTTTCGGGCGGAACAGGGACGAGCTATGGCTACACCTTC.

This clone was seen just once. The rearrangement uses TRBV5-1 and TRBJ2-3, with a tentative D call TRBD1 (5 bases). Trimming left V 5 bases short and J 4 bases short, with 14 bases between. Germline V gene sequence: CDR1 SGHRS, CDR2 YFSETQ. There are 14 residues in the CDR3. The DNA of the CDR3 is TGCGCCAGCAGGCAGACGGTGGGGCCAGATACGCAGTATTTT. It is translated as CASRQTVGPDTQYF.

The V and J genes are TRBV5-1 and TRBJ1-1, with 7 bases that match TRBD1. Losses at the gene ends were 2 bases for V and 2 bases for J; bases not matched to a gene: 12. The CDR3 runs to 17 residues. Per the germline V gene, CDR1 is SGHRS and CDR2 is YFSETQ. The CDR3 sequence: CASSLGIPGQRNTEAFF. The CDR3 bases are TGCGCCAGCAGCTTAGGGATACCGGGACAGAGAAACACTGAAGCTTTCTTT.

The rearrangement links TRBV6-6 to TRBJ1-3; D might be TRBD1 (6 bases). The CDR3 sequence is 14 residues long. Germline lookup yields CDR1 MNHNY and CDR2 SVGAGI (reference sequence). Trimming took off 10 bases at V and 3 bases at J, with 16 bases between the two ends. CDR3 protein: CATSGRTDGNTIYF. CDR3 coding DNA: TGTGCCACCTCGGGACGGACAGATGGAAACACCATATATTTT.

This clone was counted a single time. The chain employs TRBV7-2 and TRBJ1-2; D call uncertain. The CDR3 contains 13 residues. Between the trimmed V and J ends, which lost 2 bases and 7 bases, there was a span of 11 bases. Looked up from germline, CDR1 is SGHTA and CDR2 is FQGNSA. As DNA, the CDR3 is TGTGCCAGCAGCTTACTAAGCGCTAGTGGCTACACCTTC. It codes for CASSLLSASGYTF.

This clone has just one count. The gene calls are TRBV9 and TRBJ2-7; D possibly corresponds to TRBD1 (7 bases). The ends were cut back, 0 bases at V and 6 bases at J, with 10 bases in the middle. CDR1 and CDR2 (germline): SGDLS, YYNGEE. This CDR3 spans 13 amino acids. CDR3 in amino acids: CASSVAGGTEQYF. In DNA, the CDR3 is TGTGCCAGCAGCGTAGCAGGGGGGACCGAGCAGTACTTC.

V gene TRBV19 combines with J gene TRBJ2-7; D may be TRBD2 (7 bases). CDR1 is LNHDA, CDR2 SQIVND, per germline (reference sequence). The ends were cut back, 2 bases at V and 0 bases at J, with 14 bases in the middle. The CDR3 extends over 16 amino acids. CDR3 loop: CASSIRGGLLSYEQYF. CDR3 bases: TGTGCCAGTAGTATAAGGGGGGGGCTTCTCTCCTACGAGCAGTACTTC.

The chain employs TRBV6-6 and TRBJ2-7; D unclear. The germline gives CDR1 MNHNY, CDR2 SVGAGI (reference sequence). V was clipped by 8 bases and J by 4 bases, with 18 bases between them. CDR3 length: 14 residues. The CDR3 DNA follows: TGTGCCAGCCACCCGACATCCCGGGCTTACGAGCAGTACTTC. Amino acids: CASHPTSRAYEQYF.

The chain combines TRBV9 with TRBJ2-1; weak D call: TRBD2 (5 bases). The CDR3 runs to 13 residues. Trimming left V 5 bases short and J 5 bases short, with 11 bases between. CDR1 SGDLS and CDR2 YYNGEE come from the germline V gene. CDR3 loop: CASRPSRDNEQFF. The CDR3, as DNA: TGTGCCAGCAGGCCTTCGAGGGACAATGAGCAGTTCTTC.

The chain carries TRBV5-4 and TRBJ2-5, with D hard to call. This CDR3 is built from 12 residues. The V end lost 0 bases, the J end lost 5 bases, and 5 bases lay between the germline ends. CDR1 and CDR2 from the germline V gene are SGHNT and YYREEE (reference sequence). The CDR3 coding sequence is TGTGCCAGCAGCTTGGAAGGGGAGACCCAGTACTTC. It yields the protein CASSLEGETQYF.

In regard to this clone: This CDR3 is also generated by other DNA sequences in the sample. The CDR3 DNA sequence: TGTGCCAGCAGTACCCCCACCGGGGAGCTGTTTTTT. It yields the protein CASSTPTGELFF. This sequence joins TRBV28 and TRBJ2-2; D gene uncertain. Germline CDR1 MDHEN, CDR2 SYDVKM. V dropped 5 bases and J dropped 4 bases, with 5 bases sitting between them. The CDR3 runs to 12 residues.

This chain joins TRBV27 and TRBJ2-1; TRBD2 aligns across 10 bases. The CDR3 runs to 15 residues. Germline V gives CDR1 MNHEY, CDR2 SMNVEV (reference sequence). The V gene end was trimmed by 2 bases and the J gene end by 8 bases; junction bases not matched to a gene: 6. In nucleotides, the CDR3 is TGTGCCAGCAGTTTAAGCGGGAGGGCTGTTGATGAGCAGTTCTTC. It encodes CASSLSGRAVDEQFF.

This clone was detected once. CDR3 protein: CASSGQKNNEQFF. The CDR3 DNA follows: TGTGCCAGCTCGGGGCAAAAAAACAATGAGCAGTTCTTC. The gene calls are TRBV7-2 and TRBJ2-1; perhaps D is TRBD1 or TRBD2 (5 bases each). Trimming cost V 8 bases and J 5 bases, with 13 bases left between them. The CDR3 contains 13 residues. The V gene's germline CDR1 is SGHTA and CDR2 FQGNSA.

V usage is TRBV6-5 and J usage is TRBJ2-3; D remains unclear. Trimming stripped 0 bases from V and 4 bases from J, with 5 bases between. The CDR3 length is 13 residues. Germline CDR1 reads MNHEY; CDR2 reads SVGAGI. DNA of the CDR3: TGTGCCAGCAGTTACTCAGATCCAGATACGCAGTATTTT. Its translation: CASSYSDPDTQYF.